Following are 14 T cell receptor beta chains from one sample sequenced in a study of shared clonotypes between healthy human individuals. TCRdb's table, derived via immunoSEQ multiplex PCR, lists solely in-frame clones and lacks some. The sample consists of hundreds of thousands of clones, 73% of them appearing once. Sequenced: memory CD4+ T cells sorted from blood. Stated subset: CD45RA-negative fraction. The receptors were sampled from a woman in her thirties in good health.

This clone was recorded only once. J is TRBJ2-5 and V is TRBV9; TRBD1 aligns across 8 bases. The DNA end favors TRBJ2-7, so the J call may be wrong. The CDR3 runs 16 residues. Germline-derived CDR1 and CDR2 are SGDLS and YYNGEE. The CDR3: CASSVQVRDRRYEQYF. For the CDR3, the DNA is TGTGCCAGCAGCGTACAGGTCAGGGACAGGAGATACGAGCAGTACTTC.

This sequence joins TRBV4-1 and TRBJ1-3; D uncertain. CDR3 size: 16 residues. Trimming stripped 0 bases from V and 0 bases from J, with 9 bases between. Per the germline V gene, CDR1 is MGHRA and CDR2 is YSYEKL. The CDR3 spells CASSQDTDGSGNTIYF. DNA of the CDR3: TGCGCCAGCAGCCAAGACACGGACGGCTCTGGAAACACCATATATTTT.

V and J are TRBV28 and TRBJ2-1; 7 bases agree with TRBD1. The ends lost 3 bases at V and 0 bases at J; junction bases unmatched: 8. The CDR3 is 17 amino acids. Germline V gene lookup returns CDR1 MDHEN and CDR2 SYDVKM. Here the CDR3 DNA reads TGTGCCAGCAGTTTTTGGGGATACAGGGGCTCCTACAATGAGCAGTTCTTC. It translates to CASSFWGYRGSYNEQFF.

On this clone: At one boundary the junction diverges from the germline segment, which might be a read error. The CDR3 spells CAISDTGELFF. Written as DNA, the CDR3 is TGTGCCATCAGTGACACCGGGGAGCTGTTTTTT. V and J are TRBV2 and TRBJ2-2, with D unresolved. CDR3 size: 11 residues. Germline CDR1 is SNHLY and CDR2 is FYNNEI. Looking up the rest from reference TRBV2 and TRBJ2-2 gives the full variable domain: EPEVTQTPSHQVTQMGQEVILRCVPISNHLYFYWYRQILGQKVEFLVSFYNNEISEKSEIFDDQFSVERPDGSNFTLKIRSTKLEDSAMYFCAISDTGELFFGEGSRLTVL.

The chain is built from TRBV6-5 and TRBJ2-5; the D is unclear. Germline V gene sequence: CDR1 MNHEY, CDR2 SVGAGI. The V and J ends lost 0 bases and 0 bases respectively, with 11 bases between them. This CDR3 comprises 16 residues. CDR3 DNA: TGTGCCAGCAGTTACTCGACCGGAGATTACCAAGAGACCCAGTACTTC. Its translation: CASSYSTGDYQETQYF.

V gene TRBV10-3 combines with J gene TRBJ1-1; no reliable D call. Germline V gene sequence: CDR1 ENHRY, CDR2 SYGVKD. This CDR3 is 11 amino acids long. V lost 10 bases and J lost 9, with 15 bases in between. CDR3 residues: CATLVGRQAFF. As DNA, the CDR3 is TGTGCCACCCTCGTAGGTCGTCAAGCTTTCTTT.

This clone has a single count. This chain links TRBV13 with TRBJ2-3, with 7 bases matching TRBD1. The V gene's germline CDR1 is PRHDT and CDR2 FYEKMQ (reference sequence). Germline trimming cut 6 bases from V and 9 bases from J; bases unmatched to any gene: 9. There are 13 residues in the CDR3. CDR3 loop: CASSSYRGSTQYF. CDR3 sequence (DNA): TGTGCCAGCAGTTCGTACAGGGGTAGCACGCAGTATTTT.

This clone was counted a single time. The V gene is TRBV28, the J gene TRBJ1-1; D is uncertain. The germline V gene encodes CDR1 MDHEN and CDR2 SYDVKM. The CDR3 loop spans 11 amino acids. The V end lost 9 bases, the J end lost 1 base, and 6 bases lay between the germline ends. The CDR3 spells CASTANTEAFF. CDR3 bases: TGTGCCAGTACGGCGAACACTGAAGCTTTCTTT.

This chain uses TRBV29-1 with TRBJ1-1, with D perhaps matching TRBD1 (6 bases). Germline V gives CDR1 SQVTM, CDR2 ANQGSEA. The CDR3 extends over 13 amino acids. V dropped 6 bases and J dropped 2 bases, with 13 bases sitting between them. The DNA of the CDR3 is TGCAGCGTAGTACAGGGACTCAACACTGAAGCTTTCTTT. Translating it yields CSVVQGLNTEAFF.

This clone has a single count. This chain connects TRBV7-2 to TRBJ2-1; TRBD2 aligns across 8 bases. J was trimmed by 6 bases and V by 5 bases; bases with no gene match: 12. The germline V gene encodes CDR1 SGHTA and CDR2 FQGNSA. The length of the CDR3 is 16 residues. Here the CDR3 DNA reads TGTGCCAGCAGCGCAACCGGGACTAGGATATCCAATGAGCAGTTCTTC. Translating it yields CASSATGTRISNEQFF.

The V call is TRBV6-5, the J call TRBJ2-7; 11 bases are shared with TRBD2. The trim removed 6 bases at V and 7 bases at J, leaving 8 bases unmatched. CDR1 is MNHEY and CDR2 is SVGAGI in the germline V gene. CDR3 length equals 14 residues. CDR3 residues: CASSGLAGGEEQYF. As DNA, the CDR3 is TGTGCCAGCAGCGGCCTAGCGGGGGGCGAGGAGCAGTACTTC.

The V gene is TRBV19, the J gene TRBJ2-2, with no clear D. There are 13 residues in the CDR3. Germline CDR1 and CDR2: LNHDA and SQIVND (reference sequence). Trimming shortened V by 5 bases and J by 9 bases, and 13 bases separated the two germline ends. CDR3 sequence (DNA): TGTGCCAGTAGTGCAACCCAGGCTAGGGAGCTGTTTTTT. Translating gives CASSATQARELFF.

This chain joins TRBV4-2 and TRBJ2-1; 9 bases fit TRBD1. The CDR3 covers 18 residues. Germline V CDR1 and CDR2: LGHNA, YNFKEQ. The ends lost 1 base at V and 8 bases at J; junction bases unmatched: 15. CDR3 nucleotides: TGTGCCAGCAGCCAAGTACAGGGGGCGCGGCTCGAGGGCGATGAGCAGTTCTTC. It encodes CASSQVQGARLEGDEQFF.

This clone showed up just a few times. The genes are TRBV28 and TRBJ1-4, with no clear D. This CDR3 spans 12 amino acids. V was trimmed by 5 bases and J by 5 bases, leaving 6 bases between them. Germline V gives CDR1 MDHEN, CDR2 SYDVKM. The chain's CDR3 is CASSELNEKLFF. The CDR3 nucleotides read TGTGCCAGCAGTGAATTAAATGAAAAACTGTTTTTT.